Listed below are T cell receptor beta chains from one sample, sequenced in a study of T-cell memory formation after mild COVID-19. TCRdb reprocessed the 5' RACE reads via MiXCR and lists one record per CDR3 protein. The sample carries 350,000 to 500,000 distinct CDR3 sequences, less than 25% recorded once. Sequencing input: PBMCs or a T cell subset sorted from them (not recorded which). All receptors come from an adult woman who had mild COVID-19 (a few samples of this study predate the infection). Cell type and time point are not known. Both conserved end residues are part of each CDR3. A D gene is named only where the DNA matches it firmly. Rows give clone size only sometimes, using once, few, many, or a class for an expanded clone.

clone size: NA
J gene: TRBJ1-1
V gene: TRBV5-1
CDR3 length: 15
D gene: NA
CDR3 protein: CASSLVDTGDTEAFF
CDR3 DNA: TGCGCCAGCAGCTTGGTCGACACGGGAGACACTGAAGCTTTCTTT

clone size: NA
J gene: TRBJ2-4
V gene: TRBV6-1
CDR3 length: 15
D gene: TRBD2
CDR3 protein: CASSPSGMAQNIQYF
CDR3 DNA: TGTGCCAGCAGTCCTAGCGGGATGGCTCAAAACATTCAGTACTTC

clone size: NA
J gene: TRBJ1-1
V gene: TRBV7-9
CDR3 length: 16
D gene: TRBD1
CDR3 protein: CASTSNARGLDTEAFF
CDR3 DNA: TGTGCCAGCACTTCCAACGCTAGGGGGCTCGACACTGAAGCTTTCTTT

clone size: NA
J gene: TRBJ2-7
V gene: TRBV7-8
CDR3 length: 14
D gene: NA
CDR3 protein: CASSLLANSYEQYF
CDR3 DNA: TGTGCCAGCAGCCTTCTAGCGAACTCCTACGAGCAGTACTTC

clone size: NA
J gene: TRBJ2-7
V gene: TRBV7-9
CDR3 length: 15
D gene: TRBD1
CDR3 protein: CASSFRPQGAYEQYF
CDR3 DNA: TGTGCCAGCAGCTTTCGACCACAGGGGGCTTACGAGCAGTACTTC

clone size: few
J gene: TRBJ2-1
V gene: TRBV7-7
CDR3 length: 15
D gene: TRBD1
CDR3 protein: CASSLGGQGFGEQFF
CDR3 DNA: TGTGCCAGCAGCTTAGGGGGACAGGGGTTTGGGGAGCAGTTCTTC

clone size: many
J gene: TRBJ2-5
V gene: TRBV5-1
CDR3 length: 17
D gene: TRBD2
CDR3 protein: CASSPGLAGGPEETQYF
CDR3 DNA: TGCGCCAGCAGCCCGGGACTAGCGGGGGGGCCGGAGGAGACCCAGTACTTC

clone size: few
J gene: TRBJ2-7
V gene: TRBV4-3
CDR3 length: 13
D gene: NA
CDR3 protein: CASSQILAAEQYF
CDR3 DNA: TGCGCCAGCAGCCAGATACTAGCAGCCGAGCAGTACTTC

clone size: few
J gene: TRBJ2-7
V gene: TRBV5-1
CDR3 length: 15
D gene: NA
CDR3 protein: CASSLDLVSPYEQYF
CDR3 DNA: TGCGCCAGCAGCTTAGACCTGGTAAGCCCCTACGAGCAGTACTTC

clone size: NA
J gene: TRBJ1-1
V gene: TRBV24-1
CDR3 length: 13
D gene: NA
CDR3 protein: CATSAVGEMEAFF
CDR3 DNA: TGTGCCACCAGTGCCGTGGGTGAAATGGAAGCTTTCTTT

clone size: NA
J gene: TRBJ2-2
V gene: TRBV4-3
CDR3 length: 18
D gene: NA
CDR3 protein: CASSQYRNGPVGVGELFF
CDR3 DNA: TGCGCCAGCAGCCAATACCGTAACGGTCCTGTAGGGGTGGGGGAGCTGTTTTTT

clone size: NA
J gene: TRBJ2-7
V gene: TRBV15
CDR3 length: 17
D gene: TRBD2
CDR3 protein: CATSRSVTSAGTYEQYF
CDR3 DNA: TGTGCCACCAGCAGATCGGTGACTAGCGCGGGGACCTACGAGCAGTACTTC

clone size: NA
J gene: TRBJ2-7
V gene: TRBV13
CDR3 length: 13
D gene: TRBD1
CDR3 protein: CASHYRGSYEQYF
CDR3 DNA: TGTGCCAGTCATTACAGGGGCTCCTACGAGCAGTACTTC

clone size: few
J gene: TRBJ2-3
V gene: TRBV9
CDR3 length: 15
D gene: TRBD2
CDR3 protein: CASSSSGGVLYTQYF
CDR3 DNA: TGTGCCAGCAGCTCTAGCGGGGGGGTGTTGTATACGCAGTATTTT

clone size: few
J gene: TRBJ2-5
V gene: TRBV29-1
CDR3 length: 13
D gene: NA
CDR3 protein: CSVVLPFPETQYF
CDR3 DNA: TGCAGCGTTGTGTTGCCCTTTCCGGAGACCCAGTACTTC

clone size: NA
J gene: TRBJ2-5
V gene: TRBV12-3/TRBV12-4
CDR3 length: 13
D gene: TRBD1
CDR3 protein: CASSLNRGETQYF
CDR3 DNA: TGTGCCAGCAGTTTAAACAGGGGGGAGACCCAGTACTTC

clone size: few
J gene: TRBJ2-1
V gene: TRBV15
CDR3 length: 13
D gene: NA
CDR3 protein: CATSRVLYNEQFF
CDR3 DNA: TGTGCCACCAGCAGGGTACTGTACAATGAGCAGTTCTTC

clone size: few
J gene: TRBJ1-2
V gene: TRBV20-1
CDR3 length: 11
D gene: NA
CDR3 protein: CSARGARGYTF
CDR3 DNA: TGCAGTGCTAGAGGGGCAAGGGGATACACCTTC

clone size: few
J gene: TRBJ1-1
V gene: TRBV7-2
CDR3 length: 15
D gene: TRBD1
CDR3 protein: CASSLTGGINTEAFF
CDR3 DNA: TGTGCCAGCAGCTTGACAGGGGGGATAAACACTGAAGCTTTCTTT

clone size: NA
J gene: TRBJ2-3
V gene: TRBV7-2
CDR3 length: 14
D gene: NA
CDR3 protein: CASSSGHNTDTQYF
CDR3 DNA: TGTGCCAGCAGCTCGGGACATAACACAGATACGCAGTATTTT

clone size: few
J gene: TRBJ2-2
V gene: TRBV5-1
CDR3 length: 16
D gene: NA
CDR3 protein: CASSFVGRMNTGELFF
CDR3 DNA: TGCGCCAGCAGCTTTGTAGGACGAATGAACACCGGGGAGCTGTTTTTT

clone size: NA
J gene: TRBJ2-3
V gene: TRBV7-7
CDR3 length: 15
D gene: NA
CDR3 protein: CASSLDYSPGDTQYF
CDR3 DNA: TGTGCCAGCAGCTTAGACTACTCCCCGGGGGATACGCAGTATTTT

clone size: few
J gene: TRBJ2-5
V gene: TRBV2
CDR3 length: 14
D gene: TRBD2
CDR3 protein: CASSGRGGLETQYF
CDR3 DNA: TGTGCCAGCAGCGGACGGGGGGGCCTGGAGACCCAGTACTTC

clone size: few
J gene: TRBJ1-3
V gene: TRBV19
CDR3 length: 15
D gene: NA
CDR3 protein: CASSIDRRTGNTIYF
CDR3 DNA: TGTGCCAGTAGTATTGACAGGAGAACTGGAAACACCATATATTTT

clone size: NA
J gene: TRBJ1-1
V gene: TRBV25-1
CDR3 length: 14
D gene: NA
CDR3 protein: CASRVGQLNTEAFF
CDR3 DNA: TGTGCCAGCAGGGTCGGACAGCTGAACACTGAAGCTTTCTTT

clone size: NA
J gene: TRBJ1-5
V gene: TRBV7-2
CDR3 length: 15
D gene: TRBD1
CDR3 protein: CASSLGTGAYQPQHF
CDR3 DNA: TGTGCCAGCAGCTTAGGGACAGGCGCTTATCAGCCCCAGCATTTT

clone size: few
J gene: TRBJ2-2
V gene: TRBV12-3/TRBV12-4
CDR3 length: 14
D gene: TRBD2
CDR3 protein: CAFLLAGSTGELFF
CDR3 DNA: TGTGCCTTTTTACTAGCGGGGAGCACCGGGGAGCTGTTTTTT

clone size: NA
J gene: TRBJ2-7
V gene: TRBV3-2
CDR3 length: 14
D gene: NA
CDR3 protein: CAGLSGQTSYEQYF
CDR3 DNA: TGTGCCGGCCTATCGGGACAGACGTCCTACGAGCAGTACTTC

clone size: few
J gene: TRBJ2-3
V gene: TRBV29-1
CDR3 length: 17
D gene: NA
CDR3 protein: CSVDGSTPNRGTDTQYF
CDR3 DNA: TGCAGCGTTGACGGTAGTACCCCAAATCGGGGCACAGATACGCAGTATTTT

clone size: NA
J gene: TRBJ1-4
V gene: TRBV20-1
CDR3 length: 13
D gene: TRBD1
CDR3 protein: CSAQDRVGEKLFF
CDR3 DNA: TGCAGTGCTCAGGACAGGGTCGGGGAAAAACTGTTTTTT

clone size: NA
J gene: TRBJ2-5
V gene: TRBV9
CDR3 length: 16
D gene: TRBD2
CDR3 protein: CASSARLAGVGETQYF
CDR3 DNA: TGTGCCAGCAGCGCGCGACTAGCGGGAGTGGGAGAGACCCAGTACTTC

clone size: few
J gene: TRBJ2-5
V gene: TRBV15
CDR3 length: 16
D gene: TRBD1
CDR3 protein: CATSRVTGGKQETQYF
CDR3 DNA: TGTGCCACCAGCAGAGTTACAGGGGGTAAACAGGAGACCCAGTACTTC

clone size: few
J gene: TRBJ2-1
V gene: TRBV7-9
CDR3 length: 16
D gene: TRBD1
CDR3 protein: CASSSSYRGRFDEQFF
CDR3 DNA: TGTGCCAGCAGCTCCTCCTACAGGGGGCGATTCGATGAGCAGTTCTTC

clone size: NA
J gene: TRBJ2-7
V gene: TRBV6-5
CDR3 length: 16
D gene: TRBD1
CDR3 protein: CASSYSGQGDSYEQYF
CDR3 DNA: TGTGCCAGCAGTTATTCCGGACAGGGAGATTCCTACGAGCAGTACTTC

clone size: few
J gene: TRBJ2-1
V gene: TRBV24-1
CDR3 length: 15
D gene: NA
CDR3 protein: CATSVGLISYNEQFF
CDR3 DNA: TGTGCCACCAGCGTCGGACTAATATCCTACAATGAGCAGTTCTTC

clone size: NA
J gene: TRBJ2-6
V gene: TRBV11-2
CDR3 length: 16
D gene: NA
CDR3 protein: CASSYSSGRKGNVLTF
CDR3 DNA: TGTGCCAGCAGCTACTCCTCCGGCCGGAAAGGCAACGTCCTGACTTTC